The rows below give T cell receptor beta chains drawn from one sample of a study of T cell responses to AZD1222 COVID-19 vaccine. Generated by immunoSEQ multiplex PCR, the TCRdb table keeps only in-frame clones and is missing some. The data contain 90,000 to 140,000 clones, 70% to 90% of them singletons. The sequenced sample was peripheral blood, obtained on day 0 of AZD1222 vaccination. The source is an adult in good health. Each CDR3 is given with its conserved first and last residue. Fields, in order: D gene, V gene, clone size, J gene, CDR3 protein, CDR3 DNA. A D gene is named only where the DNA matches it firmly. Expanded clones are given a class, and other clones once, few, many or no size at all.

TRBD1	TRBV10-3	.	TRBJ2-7	CAISDRQGKTEQYF	TGTGCCATCAGTGACCGACAGGGAAAGACCGAGCAGTACTTC
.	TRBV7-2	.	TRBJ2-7	CASSAEGGREQYF	TGTGCCAGCAGCGCCGAGGGGGGCCGCGAGCAGTACTTC
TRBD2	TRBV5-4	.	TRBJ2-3	CASSPRLAGGSDTQYF	TGTGCCAGCAGCCCCCGACTAGCGGGAGGGTCAGATACGCAGTATTTT
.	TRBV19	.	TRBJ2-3	CASNERRLPDTQYF	TGTGCCAGTAACGAGCGGAGGCTGCCAGATACGCAGTATTTT
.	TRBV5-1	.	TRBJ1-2	CASSLTRTANYGYTF	TGCGCCAGCAGCTTAACCCGGACAGCTAACTATGGCTACACCTTC
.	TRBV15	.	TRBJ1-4	CATSYVRGAGEKLFF	TGTGCCACCAGCTACGTTCGGGGGGCGGGTGAAAAACTGTTTTTT
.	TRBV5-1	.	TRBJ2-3	CASSSHGDTQYF	TGCGCCAGCAGCTCCCACGGAGATACGCAGTATTTT
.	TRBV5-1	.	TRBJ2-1	CASSPDANSYNEQFF	TGCGCCAGCAGTCCTGACGCTAACTCCTACAATGAGCAGTTCTTC
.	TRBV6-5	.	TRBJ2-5	CASSYSISEKTQYF	TGTGCCAGCAGTTACTCGATAAGCGAGAAGACCCAGTACTTC
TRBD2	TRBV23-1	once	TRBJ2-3	CASSQSAREVVTDTQYF	TGCGCCAGCAGTCAATCGGCGCGGGAGGTCGTGACAGATACGCAGTATTTT
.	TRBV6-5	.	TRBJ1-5	CASGGHGVEPQHF	TGTGCCAGCGGGGGCCACGGGGTCGAGCCCCAGCATTTT
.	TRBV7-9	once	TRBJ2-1	CASTDSGDHEQFF	TGTGCCAGCACCGACTCCGGGGATCATGAGCAGTTCTTC
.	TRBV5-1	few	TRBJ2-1	CASMRGLSSYNEQFF	TGCGCCAGCATGCGTGGGCTGAGCTCCTACAATGAGCAGTTCTTC
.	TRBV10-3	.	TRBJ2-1	CAAAEGPPGNEQFF	TGTGCCGCCGCAGAGGGCCCTCCGGGAAATGAGCAGTTCTTC
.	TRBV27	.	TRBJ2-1	CASSLSRLNNEQFF	TGTGCCAGCAGTTTATCGAGGCTAAACAATGAGCAGTTCTTC
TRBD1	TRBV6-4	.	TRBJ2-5	CASRLEQGEQETQYF	TGTGCCAGCAGATTAGAACAGGGGGAACAAGAGACCCAGTACTTC
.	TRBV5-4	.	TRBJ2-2	CASSLDNTGELFF	TGTGCCAGCAGCTTGGATAACACCGGGGAGCTGTTTTTT
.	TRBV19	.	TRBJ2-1	CASTVGGNYNEQFF	TGTGCCAGTACTGTGGGAGGAAATTACAATGAGCAGTTCTTC